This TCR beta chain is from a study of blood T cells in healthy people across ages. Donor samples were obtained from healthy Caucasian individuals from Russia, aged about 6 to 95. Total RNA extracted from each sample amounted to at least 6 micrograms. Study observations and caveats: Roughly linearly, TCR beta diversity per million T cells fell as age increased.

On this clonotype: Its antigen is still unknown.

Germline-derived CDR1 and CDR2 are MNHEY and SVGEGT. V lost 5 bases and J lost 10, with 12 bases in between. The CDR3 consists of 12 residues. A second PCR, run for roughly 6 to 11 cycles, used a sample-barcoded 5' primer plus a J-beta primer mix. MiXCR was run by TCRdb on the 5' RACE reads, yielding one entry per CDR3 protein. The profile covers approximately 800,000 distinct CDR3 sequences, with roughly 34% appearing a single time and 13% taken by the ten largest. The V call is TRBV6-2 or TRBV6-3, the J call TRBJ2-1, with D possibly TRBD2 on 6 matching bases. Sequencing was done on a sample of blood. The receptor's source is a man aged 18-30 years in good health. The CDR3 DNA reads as TGTGCCAGCAGTGAGACTAGGATCGAGCAGTTCTTC. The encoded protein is CASSETRIEQFF.